The 29 T cell receptor beta chains in this list originate from one sample, sequenced in a study of shared clonotypes between healthy human individuals. Data came from immunoSEQ multiplex PCR; TCRdb stores just in-frame clones and leaves some out. The profile shows 2 million to 3 million clones, 90% to 95% of them singletons. Material for sequencing was naive CD4+ T cells from PBMCs. Subset of the sample: CD45RA+ positively selected. The receptors were gathered from a man between 18 and 29 years old in good health. Some clones in this sample may be carry-over from other donors' samples.

The chain joins TRBV6-5 to TRBJ1-5; D unresolved. The CDR3 loop spans 15 amino acids. Germline V gives CDR1 MNHEY, CDR2 SVGAGI. V was trimmed by 8 bases and J by 7 bases, leaving 21 bases between them. CDR3 residues: CASGYRGPEMQPQHF. DNA of the CDR3: TGTGCCAGCGGATACCGAGGACCCGAGATGCAGCCCCAGCATTTT.

The V and J genes are TRBV18 and TRBJ1-1; D call uncertain. Trimming pared 5 bases from V and 3 bases from J, leaving 13 bases between. The CDR3 has 14 amino acids. CDR1 KGHSH and CDR2 LQKENI come from the germline V gene. Written as DNA, the CDR3 is TGTGCCAGCTCAGTCGAAATGGGTGACACTGAAGCTTTCTTT. Translation: CASSVEMGDTEAFF.

J is TRBJ2-3 and V is TRBV18; 13 nucleotides align to TRBD2. Germline V CDR1 and CDR2: KGHSH, LQKENI. With V trimmed by 2 bases and J by 0 bases, 17 bases remained unmatched. The CDR3 contains 22 residues. In DNA form, the CDR3 reads TGTGCCAGCTCACCAGTGCGGCCGCGGACTAGCGGGAGCCCTACTAGCACAGATACGCAGTATTTT. Its translation: CASSPVRPRTSGSPTSTDTQYF.

The CDR3 DNA reads as TGCGCCAGCAGCTTGGTCACGGGAACCTCTGGCACAGATACGCAGTATTTT. Protein product: CASSLVTGTSGTDTQYF. The chain couples TRBV5-1 to TRBJ2-3; maybe TRBD2 (5 bases). The germline V gene encodes CDR1 SGHRS and CDR2 YFSETQ. V shed 0 bases and J shed 1 base, with 15 bases lying between them. This CDR3 has 17 residues.

V usage is TRBV6-5 and J usage is TRBJ2-5; D perhaps matches TRBD2 (5 bases). V lost 6 bases and J lost 6, with 8 bases in between. CDR1 and CDR2 from the germline V gene are MNHEY and SVGAGI. CDR3 length: 11 residues. CDR3 in DNA: TGTGCCAGCAGAGAGGGCCAGACCCAGTACTTC. It is translated as CASREGQTQYF.

As regards this clone: Other DNA sequences from this sample encode an identical CDR3 as well. This rearrangement joins TRBV30 to TRBJ2-1; no clear D gene. Trimming removed 0 bases at V and 7 bases at J, with 4 bases between. Germline CDR1 GTSNPN, CDR2 SVGIG (reference sequence). This CDR3 is 11 amino acids long. This CDR3 is CAWSVLNEQFF. The CDR3 nucleotides read TGTGCCTGGAGTGTCTTAAATGAGCAGTTCTTC. The full variable domain, completed using reference TRBV30 and TRBJ2-1, is SQTIHQWPATLVQPVGSPLSLECTVEGTSNPNLYWYRQAAGRGLQLLFYSVGIGQISSEVPQNLSASRPQDRQFILSSKKLLLSDSGFYLCAWSVLNEQFFGPGTRLTVL.

The rearrangement uses TRBV7-2 and TRBJ2-3; D might be TRBD2 (6 bases). Germline values: CDR1 SGHTA, CDR2 FQGNSA. The CDR3 has 16 amino acids. V gave up 4 bases and J gave up 7 bases, with 21 bases separating them. CDR3 bases: TGTGCCAGCAGCTGGCCTGGGGGGTCATATGGAAATACGCAGTATTTT. This gives the protein CASSWPGGSYGNTQYF.

J is TRBJ1-2 and V is TRBV6-5, with TRBD1 as a possible D gene (5 bases). The germline gives CDR1 MNHEY, CDR2 SVGAGI. V was trimmed by 5 bases and J by 6 bases, leaving 19 bases between them. This CDR3 has 15 residues. The CDR3 sequence is CASSGSPEGTHGYTF. As DNA, the CDR3 is TGTGCCAGCAGTGGTTCTCCTGAGGGGACTCATGGCTACACCTTC.

This rearrangement joins TRBV6-1 to TRBJ2-5; no definite D call. Deletions cut 0 bases from V and 4 bases from J, with 9 bases between. Germline CDR1 reads MNHNS; CDR2 reads SASEGT. There are 14 residues in the CDR3. CDR3 sequence: CASSEALGRETQYF. DNA for the CDR3: TGTGCCAGCAGTGAAGCGCTGGGAAGAGAGACCCAGTACTTC.

The chain's CDR3 is CASSQLDGLAAYEQYF. The CDR3 nucleotides read TGTGCCAGCAGCCAATTGGACGGACTAGCGGCCTACGAGCAGTACTTC. The V call is TRBV4-2, the J call TRBJ2-7; 10 nucleotides agree with TRBD2. V dropped 2 bases and J dropped 2; count of bases not matched to a gene: 6. Germline CDR1 and CDR2: LGHNA and YNFKEQ. CDR3 length equals 16 residues.

The V and J genes are TRBV4-3 and TRBJ1-5; 7 nucleotides line up with TRBD1. The CDR3 runs to 14 residues. Germline lookup yields CDR1 LGHNA and CDR2 YSLEER. Unmatched junction bases numbered 6, after V lost 4 bases and J lost 6 bases. CDR3: CASSPTGSVQPQHF. CDR3 in DNA: TGCGCCAGCAGCCCGACAGGGTCGGTTCAGCCCCAGCATTTT.

This clone was seen only once. The CDR3 loop is CASSQVLRAEQYF. The CDR3 DNA sequence: TGCGCCAGCAGCCAAGTCCTCCGAGCGGAGCAGTACTTC. The chain recombines TRBV4-3 with TRBJ2-7, with D hard to call. CDR1 and CDR2 from the germline V gene are LGHNA and YSLEER. This CDR3 region has 13 residues. V lost 1 base, J lost 7 bases, and 11 bases lay in between.

The chain has TRBV28 and TRBJ2-1; perhaps TRBD2 as D (5 bases). The CDR3 has 15 residues. Germline values: CDR1 MDHEN, CDR2 SYDVKM. V was clipped by 2 bases and J by 5 bases, with 13 bases between them. DNA of the CDR3: TGTGCCAGCAGTTTAATCGGGGTAGGAAACAATGAGCAGTTCTTC. This translates into CASSLIGVGNNEQFF.

V usage is TRBV14 and J usage is TRBJ2-1, with a tentative D call TRBD2 (6 bases). Trimming shortened V by 5 bases and J by 7 bases, and 18 bases separated the two germline ends. Germline V gene lookup returns CDR1 SGHDN and CDR2 FVKESK. The CDR3 has 15 amino acids. DNA for the CDR3: TGTGCCAGCAGCGCTAGGAGGGCCGGGTTGAATGAGCAGTTCTTC. Amino acid sequence: CASSARRAGLNEQFF.

This rearrangement joins TRBV5-1 to TRBJ2-7; a possible D gene is TRBD2 (6 bases). The V and J ends lost 2 bases and 4 bases respectively, with 19 bases between them. Germline V gene data show CDR1 as SGHRS and CDR2 as YFSETQ. The CDR3 spans 16 residues. CDR3 loop: CASSLGYEGGNYEQYF. For the CDR3, the DNA is TGCGCCAGCAGCTTAGGTTACGAGGGCGGGAATTACGAGCAGTACTTC.

V gene TRBV6-1 combines with J gene TRBJ2-7; D possibly corresponds to TRBD2 (6 bases). Germline CDR1 and CDR2: MNHNS and SASEGT. The length of the CDR3 is 15 residues. V shed 5 bases and J shed 5 bases, with 19 bases lying between them. CDR3 nucleotide sequence: TGTGCCAGCAGTTTCCAAGCGGGCCCGCCTGACGAGCAGTACTTC. It specifies CASSFQAGPPDEQYF.

The chain joins TRBV18 to TRBJ2-6; 7 bases fit TRBD2. There are 14 residues in the CDR3. J was trimmed by 4 bases and V by 6 bases; bases with no gene match: 3. Germline loops: CDR1 KGHSH, CDR2 LQKENI. CDR3: CASSRGGGANVLTF. The CDR3 bases are TGTGCCAGCTCCCGGGGAGGGGGGGCCAACGTCCTGACTTTC. Together with reference TRBV18 and TRBJ2-6, the CDR3 gives the full variable domain: NAGVMQNPRHLVRRRGQEARLRCSPMKGHSHVYWYRQLPEEGLKFMVYLQKENIIDESGMPKERFSAEFPKEGPSILRIQQVVRGDSAAYFCASSRGGGANVLTFGAGSRLTVL.

The chain links TRBV6-1 to TRBJ1-5; no definite D call. The CDR3 consists of 15 residues. Germline assignment: CDR1 MNHNS and CDR2 SASEGT. The V and J ends lost 7 bases and 5 bases respectively, with 18 bases between them. The CDR3 region is CASTLTWTVDQPQHF. For the CDR3, the DNA is TGTGCCAGCACCTTAACTTGGACTGTTGATCAGCCCCAGCATTTT.

CDR3 sequence: CASSSTPGPQHF. The CDR3 nucleotides read TGTGCCAGCAGCTCAACCCCGGGGCCCCAGCATTTT. The chain joins TRBV7-2 to TRBJ1-5; D not certain. CDR1 and CDR2 from the germline V gene are SGHTA and FQGNSA. The CDR3 length is 12 residues. Trimming shortened V by 4 bases and J by 9 bases, and 10 bases separated the two germline ends.

This chain uses TRBV5-1 with TRBJ2-1; D is uncertain. The CDR3 loop spans 13 amino acids. The germline V and J ends were trimmed by 5 bases and 10 bases, with 16 bases remaining between them. The germline CDR1 and CDR2 sequences are SGHRS and YFSETQ. The CDR3 DNA is TGCGCCAGCAGTCCTCCCGCGGCCGTGGAGCAGTTCTTC. Translation: CASSPPAAVEQFF.

The chain uses TRBV27 and TRBJ2-1; 11 bases line up with TRBD2. V shed 4 bases and J 4 bases; nucleotides not matched to a gene: 6. The germline gives CDR1 MNHEY, CDR2 SMNVEV (reference sequence). The CDR3 runs to 16 residues. In nucleotides, the CDR3 is TGTGCCAGCAGTTCACCCGGGACTAGCGGATACAATGAGCAGTTCTTC. Its protein is CASSSPGTSGYNEQFF.

The rearrangement joins TRBV9 to TRBJ1-3, with TRBD1 as a possible D gene (5 bases). The CDR3 sequence is 14 residues long. Germline V CDR1 and CDR2: SGDLS, YYNGEE. Trimming removed 4 bases at V and 3 bases at J, with 11 bases between. Here the CDR3 reads CASSPEGLGNTIYF. CDR3 bases: TGTGCCAGCAGCCCGGAGGGACTTGGAAACACCATATATTTT.

The CDR3 loop reads CAGLGDRGYYEQYF. The CDR3 DNA reads as TGTGCCGGTTTAGGGGACAGGGGTTACTACGAGCAGTACTTC. The rearrangement joins TRBV30 to TRBJ2-7; TRBD1 aligns across 10 bases. The germline V gene encodes CDR1 GTSNPN and CDR2 SVGIG (reference sequence). V dropped 8 bases and J dropped 3; count of bases not matched to a gene: 10. The CDR3 loop spans 14 amino acids.

The genes are TRBV2 and TRBJ2-3; the D gene is possibly TRBD2 (7 bases). This CDR3 has 15 residues. The ends were cut back, 4 bases at V and 8 bases at J, with 19 bases in the middle. CDR1 is SNHLY, CDR2 FYNNEI, per germline. CDR3 in amino acids: CASSGGREFSSTQYF. CDR3 nucleotides: TGTGCCAGCAGTGGGGGGCGGGAGTTCTCGAGTACGCAGTATTTT. Based on the CDR3 plus reference TRBV2 and TRBJ2-3, the full variable domain is EPEVTQTPSHQVTQMGQEVILRCVPISNHLYFYWYRQILGQKVEFLVSFYNNEISEKSEIFDDQFSVERPDGSNFTLKIRSTKLEDSAMYFCASSGGREFSSTQYFGPGTRLTVL.

This chain links TRBV4-1 with TRBJ1-5; tentatively, D is TRBD1 (5 bases). The length of the CDR3 is 17 residues. CDR1 is MGHRA and CDR2 is YSYEKL in the germline V gene. The V end was cut by 0 bases, the J end by 1 base, with 13 bases between. CDR3 nucleotides: TGCGCCAGCAGCCAAGACGCCAGGGTTGACAGCAATCAGCCCCAGCATTTT. Protein sequence: CASSQDARVDSNQPQHF.

The rearrangement links TRBV7-8 to TRBJ1-2; possibly TRBD1 for D (6 bases). The germline CDR1 and CDR2 sequences are SGHVS and FQNEAQ. This CDR3 is built from 13 residues. V was trimmed by 1 base and J by 8 bases, leaving 11 bases between them. The CDR3 loop is CASSLVAGVGYTF. In DNA form, the CDR3 reads TGTGCCAGCAGCTTAGTGGCAGGGGTCGGCTACACCTTC. Filled out from reference TRBV7-8 and TRBJ1-2, the complete variable domain reads GAGVSQSPRYKVAKRGQDVALRCDPISGHVSLFWYQQALGQGPEFLTYFQNEAQLDKSGLPSDRFFAERPEGSVSTLKIQRTQQEDSAVYLCASSLVAGVGYTFGSGTRLTVV.

A note on this clone: The same CDR3 also results from other DNA sequences found in this sample. The chain uses TRBV19 and TRBJ1-1; D gene ambiguous. CDR1 is LNHDA, CDR2 SQIVND, per germline (reference sequence). This CDR3 spans 13 amino acids. Trimming shortened V by 6 bases and J by 1 base, and 9 bases separated the two germline ends. In nucleotides, the CDR3 is TGTGCCAGTAGCATACAGACGAACACTGAAGCTTTCTTT. It specifies CASSIQTNTEAFF.

This clone occurred a few times. V is TRBV6-6 and J is TRBJ2-2, with TRBD1 identical over 7 bases. The CDR3 contains 15 residues. J gave up 1 base and V 7 bases, and 6 bases lay outside the gene matches. Looked up from germline, CDR1 is MNHNY and CDR2 is SVGAGI (reference sequence). The CDR3 DNA follows: TGTGCCAGCATCATAAGACAGGGGAACACCGGGGAGCTGTTTTTT. It encodes CASIIRQGNTGELFF.

As for this clone: Other DNA sequences in this specimen translate into the identical CDR3. V usage is TRBV7-9 and J usage is TRBJ2-3; D may be TRBD2 (7 bases). CDR1 is SEHNR, CDR2 FQNEAQ, per germline (reference sequence). The CDR3 consists of 15 residues. Trimming shortened V by 1 base and J by 1 base, and 9 bases separated the two germline ends. The CDR3 DNA follows: TGTGCCAGCAGCTTAGTGGGGGGGCGCACAGATACGCAGTATTTT. Protein sequence: CASSLVGGRTDTQYF.